The following is a T cell receptor (beta chain) sequence with its context. Which antigen it targets is not known. One base away there is no much larger clone; base qualities are not given. Each collaborating institution followed its own protocols to collect whole blood in K2EDTA tubes. Collaborator samples were shipped for TCRbeta analysis as frozen whole blood, isolated PBMCs, or DNA extracted from either sample type. TCRbeta CDR3 regions were amplified from genomic DNA by means of the immunoSEQ Assay, a bias-controlled multiplex PCR. From the authors' description of their analysis: The number of nucleated cells in each sample was estimated by amplification of reference gene primers within the assay. To quantify the absolute abundance of each unique TCRbeta CDR3 rearrangement, sequence reads were collapsed and filtered. For each sample, productive Simpson clonality was calculated as the square root of Simpson's diversity index across productive rearrangements. TCRdb took this table from immuneACCESS and kept in-frame rearrangements with V and J called. Such tables lack part of the clones; where checked against another copy, unresolved V genes explain under half of the gap, and the rest is unexplained. V and J calls and clone size come straight from that table; D and trimming were deduced from the DNA. The sample includes some 150,000 clones, with approximately 89% observed a single time. The ten largest clonotypes hold less than 3.5% of the sample.

The data are from a study of blood T cell repertoires in COVID-19 (dated by TCRdb to the early 2020s). The study in broad terms: Collaborator samples came from the United States, Italy and Spain and covered acute and convalescent phases of COVID-19. The repertoires were released in a freely available public database meant as a resource for research on the immune response to SARS-CoV-2. Deeply sampled blood TCRbeta repertoires from subjects exposed to, actively infected with, or recovered from COVID-19 were included in the dataset. The sample metadata nearly always contained a de-identified subject ID, COVID-19 status, age in years and sex. Samples were obtained from the ongoing ImmuneRACE study (first 160 participants) and from over 1,000 subjects provided by 6 global collaborators. Where available, HLA class I and class II types were taken from metadata supplied by the sample provider and were not determined by assay-based typing. The prospective study material was composed of cDNA or gDNA derived from T cells, B-cell-depleted T cells, or PBMCs.

General conclusions and limits of the study: The quantity of clinical and demographic metadata differed by source and by participant and was supplied without curation.

Cut back by 3 bases and 3 bases, the V and J ends lie 23 bases apart. From the germline V gene, CDR1 is KGHSH and CDR2 is LQKENI. Inclusive of the bounding cysteine and phenylalanine, the CDR3 is 18 residues long. The CDR3 DNA has 54 bases and is translated from base 1. The sequenced material came from peripheral blood. The rearranged chain carries TRBV18 and TRBJ2-5; the D segment could be TRBD2, given 6 matching bases. The clonotype comes from a man between 65 and 79 years old with acute or convalescent COVID-19. The CDR3 loop reads CASSPYFSTSGVEETQYF. Read as DNA, the sequence is TGTGCCAGCTCACCGTATTTCTCCACATCGGGAGTGGAAGAGACCCAGTACTTC.